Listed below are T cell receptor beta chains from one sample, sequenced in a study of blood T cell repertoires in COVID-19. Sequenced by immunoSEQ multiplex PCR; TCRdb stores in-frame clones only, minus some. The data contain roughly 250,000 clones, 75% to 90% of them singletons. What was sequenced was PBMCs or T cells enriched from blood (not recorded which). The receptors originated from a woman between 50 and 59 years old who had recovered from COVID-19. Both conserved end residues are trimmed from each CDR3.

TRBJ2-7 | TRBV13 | ASSPSSYEQY
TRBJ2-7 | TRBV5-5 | ASSLASGSQYEQY
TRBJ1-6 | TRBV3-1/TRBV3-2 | ASSQVQGNSPLH
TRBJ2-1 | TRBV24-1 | ATSDTSGYKPSNEQF
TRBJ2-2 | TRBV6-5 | ASSWRSTGELF
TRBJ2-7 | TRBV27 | ASSLSLLAGAYEQY
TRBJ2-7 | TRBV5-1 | ASRLAGTYEQY
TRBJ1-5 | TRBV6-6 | ASSYSDGGSNQPQH
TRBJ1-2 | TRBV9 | ASSLTNYGYT
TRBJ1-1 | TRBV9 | ASSGMVATEAF
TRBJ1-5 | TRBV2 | ASTGTGYQPQH
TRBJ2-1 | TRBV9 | ASSPLGTGDGNEQF
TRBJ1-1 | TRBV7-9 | ASSFLTEAF
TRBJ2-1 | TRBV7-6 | ASSPRTSGSSDEQF
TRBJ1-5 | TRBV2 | ASHRDRGLHQPQH
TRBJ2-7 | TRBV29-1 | SVGQGANEQY
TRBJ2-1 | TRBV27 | ASSLVPGRGYNEQF
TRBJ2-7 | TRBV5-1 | ASSLSGTSSHEQY
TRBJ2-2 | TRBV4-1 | ASSPIQGAVGELF
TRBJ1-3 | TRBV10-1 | ASRRDFGNTIY
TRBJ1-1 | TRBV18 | ASSPRVGTEAF
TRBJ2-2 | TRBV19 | AAQGGENTGELF